A selection of T cell receptor beta chains follows, all from one sample in a study of blood T cells in healthy people across ages. MiXCR, applied by TCRdb to the 5' RACE reads, yields one record per CDR3 protein. The table includes some 370,000 distinct CDR3 sequences, approximately 51% detected once. Sequenced: blood. Receptor source: a man in his fifties or sixties in good health. The CDR3 runs from the conserved cysteine through the conserved F or W. A D gene is named only where the DNA matches it firmly. Where a row states a size, it is once, few, many or the class of an expanded clone; other rows omit it.

few,TRBD2,TRBV20-1,TRBJ2-3,CSAFEASGTDTQYF,TGCAGTGCTTTCGAGGCTAGCGGGACAGATACGCAGTATTTT
NA,NA,TRBV4-2,TRBJ2-7,CASSQGVRVSSYEQYF,TGTGCCAGCAGCCAAGGGGTGCGTGTAAGCTCCTACGAGCAGTACTTC
NA,NA,TRBV25-1,TRBJ2-7,CASSEYYDGEQYF,TGTGCCAGCAGTGAATACTACGACGGCGAGCAGTACTTC
few,NA,TRBV25-1,TRBJ2-7,CASSADWGSPYEQYF,TGTGCCAGCAGTGCAGACTGGGGTAGCCCCTACGAGCAGTACTTC
NA,TRBD1,TRBV7-6,TRBJ2-7,CASSPGQDRGPTYEQYF,TGTGCCAGCAGCCCCGGGCAGGACAGGGGGCCTACGTACGAGCAGTACTTC
NA,NA,TRBV9,TRBJ1-1,CASSVAGRNTEAFF,TGTGCCAGCAGCGTAGCGGGCAGGAACACTGAAGCTTTCTTT
NA,NA,TRBV5-6,TRBJ2-1,CASTQTSNTQIYNEQFF,TGTGCCAGCACCCAGACGTCGAACACTCAGATCTACAATGAGCAGTTCTTC
NA,TRBD2,TRBV6-5,TRBJ2-1,CASRTSGNNEQFF,TGTGCCAGCAGGACTAGCGGGAATAATGAGCAGTTCTTC
NA,NA,TRBV5-1,TRBJ1-1,CASSLGGGTEAFF,TGTGCCAGCAGTTTAGGGGGAGGAACTGAAGCTTTCTTT
NA,TRBD2,TRBV28,TRBJ2-7,CASTGGRYEQYF,TGTGCCAGCACGGGGGGACGCTACGAGCAGTACTTC
NA,NA,TRBV20-1,TRBJ2-5,CSGVQRETQYF,TGCAGTGGGGTACAAAGAGAGACCCAGTACTTC
NA,NA,TRBV24-1,TRBJ1-4,CATKTANEKLFF,TGTGCCACCAAGACGGCCAATGAAAAACTGTTTTTT
few,NA,TRBV11-3,TRBJ2-1,CASSLGTALNNEQFF,TGTGCCAGCAGCTTAGGGACGGCTCTAAACAATGAGCAGTTCTTC
NA,TRBD2,TRBV27,TRBJ2-5,CASSDPAGGPQTQYF,TGTGCCAGCAGCGACCCGGCGGGGGGGCCTCAGACCCAGTACTTC
NA,NA,TRBV6-2/TRBV6-3,TRBJ1-5,CASRSGARNQPQHF,TGTGCCAGCAGGTCAGGGGCGCGTAATCAGCCCCAGCATTTT
few,TRBD2,TRBV9,TRBJ2-5,CASSVAGGAGEETQYF,TGTGCCAGCAGCGTTGCCGGGGGAGCGGGAGAAGAGACCCAGTACTTC
few,NA,TRBV15,TRBJ2-7,CATSRDQSRAAYEQYF,TGTGCCACCAGCAGAGATCAGTCCAGGGCTGCCTACGAGCAGTACTTC
NA,NA,TRBV10-2,TRBJ2-5,CASSELGRELTEQYF,TGCGCCAGCAGTGAGTTAGGACGAGAGCTTACGGAGCAGTACTTC
few,NA,TRBV15,TRBJ2-7,CATSSGTDYEQYF,TGTGCCACCAGCAGCGGGACGGACTACGAGCAGTACTTC
NA,NA,TRBV29-1,TRBJ1-1,CSVGGPTNTEAFF,TGCAGCGTTGGGGGACCGACGAACACTGAAGCTTTCTTT
NA,NA,TRBV18,TRBJ1-4,CASSGGSNEKLFF,TGTGCCAGCTCCGGAGGATCTAATGAAAAACTGTTTTTT
NA,NA,TRBV5-4,TRBJ1-1,CASSSVPRTVNTEAFF,TGTGCCAGCAGCTCAGTTCCCAGGACGGTGAACACTGAAGCTTTCTTT
NA,TRBD1,TRBV27,TRBJ1-2,CASSSHRGLSGYTF,TGTGCCAGCAGTTCCCACAGGGGTCTGAGTGGCTACACCTTC
few,NA,TRBV20-1,TRBJ2-7,CSAGTGRVYEQYF,TGCAGTGCGGGGACGGGTAGGGTGTACGAGCAGTACTTC
few,NA,TRBV7-2,TRBJ2-5,CASSPGLRPAQETQYF,TGTGCCAGCAGCCCGGGGTTAAGGCCCGCTCAAGAGACCCAGTACTTC
many,NA,TRBV5-1,TRBJ2-3,CASSWDGSTDTQYF,TGCGCCAGCAGCTGGGACGGTAGCACAGATACGCAGTATTTT
NA,TRBD1,TRBV6-2/TRBV6-3,TRBJ2-1,CASKGAEKYNEQFF,TGTGCCAGCAAGGGGGCGGAAAAGTACAATGAGCAGTTCTTC
NA,NA,TRBV2,TRBJ1-3,CASEAPISGNTIYF,TGTGCCAGCGAAGCCCCCATATCTGGAAACACCATATATTTT
NA,NA,TRBV11-2,TRBJ2-5,CASSSTGAQETQYF,TGTGCCAGCAGCTCTACCGGGGCCCAAGAGACCCAGTACTTC
few,NA,TRBV20-1,TRBJ2-7,CSANNPQVVPYEQYF,TGCAGTGCTAACAACCCACAGGTGGTTCCCTACGAGCAGTACTTC
NA,NA,TRBV7-9,TRBJ2-2,CASLASATGELFF,TGTGCCAGCTTAGCTAGCGCCACCGGGGAGCTGTTTTTT
NA,NA,TRBV7-2,TRBJ2-3,CASSFTSTARDTQYF,TGTGCCAGCAGCTTCACTTCGACGGCGAGGGATACGCAGTATTTT
NA,TRBD1,TRBV27,TRBJ2-1,CASTLGLQGAGDLNEQFF,TGTGCCAGCACCCTGGGTCTACAGGGGGCGGGTGACCTAAATGAGCAGTTCTTC
NA,TRBD2,TRBV7-9,TRBJ2-3,CASSAAAPGLAGASTDTQYF,TGTGCCAGCAGCGCCGCTGCACCAGGACTAGCGGGGGCTAGCACAGATACGCAGTATTTT
once,TRBD2,TRBV5-4,TRBJ2-3,CASSRGGAGGTDTQYF,TGTGCCAGCAGCCGAGGAGGGGCGGGAGGCACAGATACGCAGTATTTT
NA,TRBD1,TRBV20-1,TRBJ2-4,CSAREPTGLKNIQYF,TGCAGTGCTAGAGAACCGACAGGGCTCAAAAACATTCAGTACTTC
NA,TRBD2,TRBV27,TRBJ2-3,CASRLLAGSSADTQYF,TGTGCCAGCAGACTCCTAGCGGGGTCATCGGCAGATACGCAGTATTTT